This TCR beta chain was recorded in a study of control samples from healthy donors and cancer patients. This CDR3 comprises 13 residues. Germline V CDR1 and CDR2: SGHDN, FVKESK. The germline V and J ends were trimmed by 4 bases and 1 base, with 7 bases remaining between them. Produced via immunoSEQ multiplex PCR; TCRdb's table is partial and in-frame only. The table includes about 73,000 clones, under 90% detected once. Input material: PBMCs. The clonotype comes from a man aged 60-69 years with lung cancer. The rearrangement uses TRBV14 and TRBJ1-1; D is unresolved. The CDR3 spells CASSRDWNTEAFF. The CDR3 coding sequence is TGTGCCAGCAGCCGTGATTGGAACACTGAAGCTTTCTTT.